This is a list of T cell receptor beta chains from one sample in a study of T cell responses to AZD1222 COVID-19 vaccine. Data came from immunoSEQ multiplex PCR; TCRdb stores just in-frame clones and leaves some out. The sample has about 120,000 clones, approximately 87% seen once. The material was peripheral blood, obtained on day 0 of AZD1222 vaccination. The receptors here all came from an adult in good health. CDR3s include the opening cysteine and the closing phenylalanine or tryptophan. Each record gives: V gene, D gene, clone size, J gene, CDR3 protein, CDR3 DNA. A D gene is named only where the DNA matches it firmly. A clone size is listed for some rows: how often the clone was seen (once, few, many), or a class if it is expanded.

TRBV7-9	TRBD1	.	TRBJ1-2	CASSLGSTGEDYGYTF	TGTGCCAGCAGCTTAGGTTCGACAGGGGAGGACTATGGCTACACCTTC
TRBV7-2	TRBD2	.	TRBJ2-1	CASSLLSSTSDEQFF	TGTGCCAGCAGCTTGCTTAGTAGCACTAGCGATGAGCAGTTCTTC
TRBV25-1	.	.	TRBJ2-1	CASSDLTRDYNEQFF	TGTGCCAGCAGTGACCTGACTAGGGACTACAATGAGCAGTTCTTC
TRBV19	.	.	TRBJ2-7	CASSQDLYEQYF	TGTGCCAGTAGTCAGGACTTGTACGAGCAGTACTTC
TRBV19	.	.	TRBJ2-1	CASSILGERNEQFF	TGTGCCAGTAGTATATTAGGCGAGCGGAATGAGCAGTTCTTC
TRBV29-1	.	.	TRBJ1-2	CTSVSSTGYTF	TGCACCAGCGTTTCCTCGACTGGCTACACCTTC
TRBV5-4	TRBD2	once	TRBJ2-7	CASSLRGGAYEQYF	TGTGCCAGCAGCTTACGCGGGGGGGCGTACGAGCAGTACTTC
TRBV5-6	.	few	TRBJ1-2	CASSLPAGPLGYTF	TGTGCCAGCAGCTTGCCCGCCGGTCCTTTAGGCTACACCTTC
TRBV5-1	TRBD1	once	TRBJ1-6	CASSLQTGNNSPLHF	TGCGCCAGCAGCTTGCAGACAGGGAATAATTCACCCCTCCACTTT
TRBV6-5	.	.	TRBJ1-1	CASSYSRVGTEAFF	TGTGCCAGCAGTTACAGCAGGGTTGGAACTGAAGCTTTCTTT
TRBV7-2	.	.	TRBJ1-5	CASSLGEASNQPQHF	TGTGCCAGCAGCTTAGGAGAGGCTAGCAATCAGCCCCAGCATTTT
TRBV5-1	.	.	TRBJ2-7	CASSLARATSEQYF	TGCGCCAGCAGCTTGGCTCGGGCAACAAGCGAGCAGTACTTC
TRBV6-5	TRBD2	few	TRBJ2-5	CASSYSGGAGETQYF	TGTGCCAGCAGTTACTCCGGGGGGGCAGGAGAGACCCAGTACTTC
TRBV7-9	.	.	TRBJ1-1	CASSLAAAGTEAFF	TGTGCCAGCAGCTTAGCCGCGGCGGGTACTGAAGCTTTCTTT
TRBV18	TRBD2	.	TRBJ2-1	CASSPPSGGAWGEQFF	TGTGCCAGCTCACCACCTAGCGGGGGGGCTTGGGGTGAGCAGTTCTTC
TRBV18	.	.	TRBJ2-7	CASSPSLGYEQYF	TGTGCCAGCTCACCGTCCCTCGGTTACGAGCAGTACTTC
TRBV27	.	.	TRBJ1-2	CASSPAGQGSNYGYTF	TGTGCCAGCAGTCCCGCCGGGCAGGGGTCTAACTATGGCTACACCTTC
TRBV5-4	.	.	TRBJ1-3	CASSSRGGFNSGNTIYF	TGTGCCAGCAGCTCCCGTGGGGGGTTCAACTCTGGAAACACCATATATTTT
TRBV18	TRBD1	few	TRBJ1-1	CASSPTGTGFMNTEAFF	TGTGCCAGCTCACCGACCGGGACAGGGTTTATGAACACTGAAGCTTTCTTT
TRBV11-2	.	.	TRBJ2-7	CASSLERGPSYEQYF	TGTGCCAGCAGCTTAGAACGGGGACCTTCCTACGAGCAGTACTTC
TRBV7-8	.	.	TRBJ1-1	CATTPTRAGAFF	TGTGCCACCACCCCGACCCGCGCGGGAGCTTTCTTT
TRBV2	.	.	TRBJ1-2	CASSEARSLYGYTF	TGTGCCAGCAGTGAAGCGCGGAGCCTCTATGGCTACACCTTC
TRBV6-5	.	.	TRBJ2-1	CASSYNPTDTNEQFF	TGTGCCAGCAGTTACAATCCGACGGATACAAACGAGCAGTTCTTC
TRBV18	.	.	TRBJ1-1	CASSPPSRLNTEAFF	TGTGCCAGCTCACCACCGAGCCGGCTGAACACTGAAGCTTTCTTT
TRBV7-8	.	.	TRBJ1-1	CASSPGREGATEAFF	TGTGCCAGCAGCCCAGGACGGGAGGGAGCTACTGAAGCTTTCTTT
TRBV5-1	.	.	TRBJ2-2	CASSPLVGANTGELFF	TGCGCCAGCAGCCCCCTGGTTGGGGCGAACACCGGGGAGCTGTTTTTT
TRBV6-5	.	.	TRBJ1-1	CASSRHTMNTEAFF	TGTGCCAGCAGTCGTCACACAATGAACACTGAAGCTTTCTTT
TRBV6-2/TRBV6-3	.	.	TRBJ2-7	CASSYRGYEQYF	TGTGCCAGCAGTTACAGGGGATACGAGCAGTACTTC
TRBV14	TRBD1	.	TRBJ1-1	CASSQGLLGGWPEAFF	TGTGCCAGCAGCCAGGGGTTATTAGGGGGCTGGCCTGAAGCTTTCTTT
TRBV6-2/TRBV6-3	TRBD2	.	TRBJ2-7	CASSYGTIRPREQYF	TGTGCCAGCAGTTACGGGACTATCCGACCTAGGGAGCAGTACTTC
TRBV6-5	.	.	TRBJ1-4	CATPTGATNEKLFF	TGTGCCACCCCGACGGGGGCAACTAATGAAAAACTGTTTTTT
TRBV27	.	medium-sized	TRBJ1-1	CASTFVSGGLAEAFF	TGTGCCAGCACCTTCGTAAGCGGGGGGTTGGCTGAAGCTTTCTTT
TRBV6-2/TRBV6-3	.	.	TRBJ1-4	CASSSTDSNEKLFF	TGTGCCAGCAGTTCCACGGACTCAAATGAAAAACTGTTTTTT
TRBV19	.	.	TRBJ1-3	CASSMGLLRSGNTIYF	TGTGCCAGTAGTATGGGACTTCTCCGCTCTGGAAACACCATATATTTT
TRBV4-2	.	.	TRBJ2-3	CASSQDTSSTDTQYF	TGTGCCAGCAGCCAAGATACCTCGAGCACAGATACGCAGTATTTT
TRBV18	TRBD2	.	TRBJ2-1	CASSPLTSGLYNEQFF	TGTGCCAGCTCACCCTTGACTAGCGGGCTTTACAATGAGCAGTTCTTC
TRBV7-2	.	.	TRBJ1-6	CASSLVGQGYNSPLHF	TGTGCCAGCAGCTTAGTTGGGCAGGGTTATAATTCACCCCTCCACTTT
TRBV7-3	TRBD1	.	TRBJ2-7	CASSIDRGISYEQYF	TGTGCCAGCAGCATAGACAGGGGAATCTCCTACGAGCAGTACTTC
TRBV27	TRBD2	.	TRBJ2-2	CASCPIALAGNTGELFF	TGTGCCAGCTGCCCTATCGCCCTAGCGGGAAACACCGGGGAGCTGTTTTTT
TRBV5-1	TRBD1	.	TRBJ1-1	CASSFRQGLTGGTEAFF	TGCGCCAGCAGCTTTAGACAGGGGCTTACTGGTGGCACTGAAGCTTTCTTT
TRBV18	.	.	TRBJ1-2	CASSLNRDGNYGYTF	TGTGCCAGCTCACTCAACCGGGACGGAAACTATGGCTACACCTTC
TRBV7-9	.	once	TRBJ2-7	CASSLGQQYEQYF	TGTGCCAGCAGCTTAGGGCAGCAGTACGAGCAGTACTTC
TRBV6-5	.	few	TRBJ2-2	CASSYFQVGGAGELFF	TGTGCCAGCAGTTACTTTCAGGTTGGAGGCGCCGGGGAGCTGTTTTTT
TRBV5-1	.	.	TRBJ2-1	CASSLFRETYNEQFF	TGCGCCAGCAGCTTGTTCCGAGAAACCTACAATGAGCAGTTCTTC
TRBV11-3	.	.	TRBJ2-3	CASSFTGETQYF	TGTGCCAGCAGCTTTACGGGGGAGACGCAGTATTTT
TRBV14	TRBD1	.	TRBJ2-1	CASQRDRGSYNEQFF	TGTGCCAGCCAACGGGACAGGGGATCCTACAATGAGCAGTTCTTC
TRBV16	.	.	TRBJ1-5	CASSQSGNQPQHF	TGTGCCAGCAGCCAATCGGGGAATCAGCCCCAGCATTTT
TRBV29-1	.	.	TRBJ2-5	CSVGGETQYF	TGCAGCGTTGGGGGGGAGACCCAGTACTTC
TRBV5-1	TRBD1	.	TRBJ1-5	CASSSTGARDQPQHF	TGCGCCAGCAGCTCTACAGGGGCCCGGGATCAGCCCCAGCATTTT
TRBV5-6	TRBD1	few	TRBJ1-1	CASSLQGTGESEAFF	TGTGCCAGCAGCTTGCAAGGGACAGGGGAGTCTGAAGCTTTCTTT